The rows below give T cell receptor beta chains drawn from one sample of a study of blood T cell repertoires in COVID-19. Sequencing used immunoSEQ multiplex PCR; TCRdb keeps in-frame clones, though not all of them. The top ten hold roughly 7.3% of the sample, which has under 200,000 clones, roughly 87% seen once. The specimen sequenced was PBMCs or T cells enriched from blood (not recorded which). Every receptor here comes from a woman aged 45-65 years who had recovered from COVID-19. Each CDR3 is given with its conserved first and last residue. The D gene is left open where the match is weak. Some rows have no size entry. The others give once, few or many, or a class for an expanded clone.

- TRBD2 TRBJ2-2 TRBV18 CASSPWTSGRAVELFF TGTGCCAGCTCACCTTGGACTAGCGGGAGGGCCGTGGAGCTGTTTTTT
- TRBD1 TRBJ2-2 TRBV5-6 CASRDRESSATGELFF TGTGCCAGCAGGGACAGGGAAAGCTCAGCCACCGGGGAGCTGTTTTTT
- - TRBJ1-3 TRBV6-5 CASLGGANTIYF TGTGCCAGCTTGGGGGGGGCGAACACCATATATTTT
- - TRBJ2-6 TRBV9 CASSVASKRSGANVLTF TGTGCCAGCAGCGTAGCTTCGAAGAGGTCTGGGGCCAACGTCCTGACTTTC
- - TRBJ2-1 TRBV20-1 CSASTGHGLEQFF TGCAGTGCTAGTACTGGGCACGGTTTAGAGCAGTTCTTC
few - TRBJ1-5 TRBV5-6 CASSSGHSNQPQHF TGTGCCAGCAGCTCAGGACATAGCAATCAGCCCCAGCATTTT
- TRBD1 TRBJ1-2 TRBV18 CASSGTGSGYGYTF TGTGCCAGCTCCGGGACAGGGTCGGGCTATGGCTACACCTTC
- - TRBJ2-1 TRBV24-1 CATSDLQAGANEQFF TGTGCCACCAGTGATTTGCAGGCAGGGGCGAATGAGCAGTTCTTC
- - TRBJ2-1 TRBV9 CASSVEDRTNNEQFF TGTGCCAGCAGCGTAGAGGACAGGACTAACAATGAGCAGTTCTTC
- - TRBJ1-4 TRBV30 CAWSGPGRGTNEKLFF TGTGCCTGGAGTGGCCCGGGGAGGGGGACTAATGAAAAACTGTTTTTT
once - TRBJ1-6 TRBV27 CASSLLQAYNSPLHF TGTGCCAGCAGTTTATTACAGGCCTATAATTCACCCCTCCACTTT
- TRBD2 TRBJ2-1 TRBV24-1 CATSDQASGYNEQFF TGTGCCACCAGTGATCAGGCTAGCGGCTACAATGAGCAGTTCTTC
- - TRBJ1-2 TRBV12-3/TRBV12-4 CASSPPGLGGYTF TGTGCCAGCAGTCCCCCAGGGCTTGGGGGCTACACCTTC
- TRBD2 TRBJ2-5 TRBV7-2 CASSSPGTSSQETQYF TGTGCCAGCAGCTCCCCCGGGACTAGCAGCCAAGAGACCCAGTACTTC
- - TRBJ1-1 TRBV7-9 CASSLGGYGNTEAFF TGTGCCAGCAGCCTTGGGGGGTATGGGAACACTGAAGCTTTCTTT
few TRBD1 TRBJ1-2 TRBV6-5 CASSYSSIGTDYGYTF TGTGCCAGCAGTTACTCGAGTATTGGGACAGACTATGGCTACACCTTC
once - TRBJ2-1 TRBV12-3/TRBV12-4 CASSYPTEQFF TGTGCCAGCAGCTATCCCACTGAGCAGTTCTTC
- TRBD2 TRBJ2-1 TRBV24-1 CATSDTNVAGAGVYNEQFF TGTGCCACCAGTGATACAAATGTAGCGGGAGCAGGGGTCTACAATGAGCAGTTCTTC
once - TRBJ2-5 TRBV3-1/TRBV3-2 CASGGLREETQYF TGTGCCAGCGGCGGCCTGAGGGAAGAGACCCAGTACTTC
- - TRBJ1-2 TRBV5-4 CASSFVQPRANYGYTF TGTGCCAGCAGCTTTGTACAGCCGCGAGCTAACTATGGCTACACCTTC
once - TRBJ2-1 TRBV7-9 CASSGLGYNEQFF TGTGCCAGCAGCGGTCTCGGCTACAATGAGCAGTTCTTC
- TRBD2 TRBJ2-1 TRBV5-8 CASRTGRTSGRPYNEQFF TGTGCCAGCAGGACAGGGAGGACTAGCGGGAGGCCCTACAATGAGCAGTTCTTC
- - TRBJ1-1 TRBV9 CASSVGGSQRVFAFF TGTGCCAGCAGCGTAGGGGGCAGCCAACGGGTTTTCGCTTTCTTT
- - TRBJ2-2 TRBV3-1/TRBV3-2 CASSQDFGGRELFF TGTGCCAGCAGCCAAGATTTCGGGGGACGGGAGCTGTTTTTT
- - TRBJ2-7 TRBV10-2 CASINERDSYEQYF TGCGCCAGCATTAACGAGAGGGACTCCTACGAGCAGTACTTC
- - TRBJ1-2 TRBV6-6 CASSYTYREVGYTF TGTGCCAGCAGTTACACGTACAGGGAAGTAGGCTACACCTTC
- - TRBJ1-5 TRBV9 CASSPHWGGRRYSNQPQHF TGTGCCAGCAGCCCACACTGGGGGGGTAGGCGATATAGCAATCAGCCCCAGCATTTT
- - TRBJ2-1 TRBV19 CASSIFLTGDEQFF TGTGCCAGTAGTATCTTTTTGACGGGGGATGAGCAGTTCTTC